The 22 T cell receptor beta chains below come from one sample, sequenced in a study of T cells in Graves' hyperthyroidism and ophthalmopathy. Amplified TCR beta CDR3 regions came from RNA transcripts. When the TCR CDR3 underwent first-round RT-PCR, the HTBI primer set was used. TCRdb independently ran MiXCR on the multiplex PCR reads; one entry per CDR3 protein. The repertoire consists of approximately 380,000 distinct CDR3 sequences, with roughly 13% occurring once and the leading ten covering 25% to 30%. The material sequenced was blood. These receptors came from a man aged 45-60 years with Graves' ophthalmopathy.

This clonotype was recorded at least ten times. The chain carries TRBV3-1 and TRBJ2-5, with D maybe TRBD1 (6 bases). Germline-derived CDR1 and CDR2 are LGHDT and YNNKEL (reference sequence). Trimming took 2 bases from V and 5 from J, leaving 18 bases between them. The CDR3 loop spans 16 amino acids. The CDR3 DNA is TGTGCCAGCAGCCAAACGACAGGCACCCAGGGGGAGACCCAGTACTTC. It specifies CASSQTTGTQGETQYF.

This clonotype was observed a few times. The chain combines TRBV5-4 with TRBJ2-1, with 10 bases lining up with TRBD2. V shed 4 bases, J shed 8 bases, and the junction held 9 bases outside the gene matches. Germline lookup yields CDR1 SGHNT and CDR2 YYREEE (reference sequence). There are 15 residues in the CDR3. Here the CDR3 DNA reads TGTGCCAGCAGCGTATCCAGCGGGAGGGCCGATGAGCAGTTCTTC. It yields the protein CASSVSSGRADEQFF.

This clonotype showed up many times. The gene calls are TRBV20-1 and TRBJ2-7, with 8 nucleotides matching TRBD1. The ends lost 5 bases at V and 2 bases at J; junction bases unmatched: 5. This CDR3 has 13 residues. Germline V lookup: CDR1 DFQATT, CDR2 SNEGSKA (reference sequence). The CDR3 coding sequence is TGCAGTGCTCCAAGGACAGGGACCTACGAGCAGTACTTC. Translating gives CSAPRTGTYEQYF.

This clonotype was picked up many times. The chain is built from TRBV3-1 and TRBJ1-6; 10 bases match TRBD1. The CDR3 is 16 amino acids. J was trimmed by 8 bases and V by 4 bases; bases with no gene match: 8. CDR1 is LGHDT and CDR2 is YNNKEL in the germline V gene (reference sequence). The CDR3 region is CASSPTGQGVYSPLHF. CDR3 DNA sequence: TGTGCCAGCAGCCCAACAGGACAGGGGGTTTATTCACCCCTCCACTTT.

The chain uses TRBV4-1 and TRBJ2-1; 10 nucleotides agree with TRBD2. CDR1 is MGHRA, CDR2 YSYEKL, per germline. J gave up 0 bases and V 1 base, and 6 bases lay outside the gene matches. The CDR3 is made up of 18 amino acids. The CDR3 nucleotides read TGCGCCAGCAGCCAAGGTATTAGCGGGGGGAGCTCCTACAATGAGCAGTTCTTC. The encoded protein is CASSQGISGGSSYNEQFF.

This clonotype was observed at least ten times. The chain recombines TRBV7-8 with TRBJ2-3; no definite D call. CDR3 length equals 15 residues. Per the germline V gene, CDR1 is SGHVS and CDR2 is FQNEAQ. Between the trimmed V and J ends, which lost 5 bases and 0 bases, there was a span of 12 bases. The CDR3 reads CASSPDTLSTDTQYF. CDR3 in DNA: TGTGCCAGCAGCCCCGACACACTTAGCACAGATACGCAGTATTTT. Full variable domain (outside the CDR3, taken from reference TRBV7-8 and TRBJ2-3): GAGVSQSPRYKVAKRGQDVALRCDPISGHVSLFWYQQALGQGPEFLTYFQNEAQLDKSGLPSDRFFAERPEGSVSTLKIQRTQQEDSAVYLCASSPDTLSTDTQYFGPGTRLTVL.

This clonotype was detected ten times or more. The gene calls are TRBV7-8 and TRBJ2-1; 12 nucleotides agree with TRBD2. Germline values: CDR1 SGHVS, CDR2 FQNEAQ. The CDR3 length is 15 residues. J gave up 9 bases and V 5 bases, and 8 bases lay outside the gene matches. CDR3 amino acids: CASSPLAGGATEQFF. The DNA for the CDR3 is TGTGCCAGCAGCCCCCTAGCGGGAGGGGCCACTGAGCAGTTCTTC.

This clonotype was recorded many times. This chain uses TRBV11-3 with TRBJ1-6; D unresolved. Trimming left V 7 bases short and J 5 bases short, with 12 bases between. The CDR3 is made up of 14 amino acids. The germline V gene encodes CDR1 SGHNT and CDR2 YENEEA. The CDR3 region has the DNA TGTGCCAGCACCTTGGACCCGCATAATTCACCCCTCCACTTT. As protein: CASTLDPHNSPLHF.

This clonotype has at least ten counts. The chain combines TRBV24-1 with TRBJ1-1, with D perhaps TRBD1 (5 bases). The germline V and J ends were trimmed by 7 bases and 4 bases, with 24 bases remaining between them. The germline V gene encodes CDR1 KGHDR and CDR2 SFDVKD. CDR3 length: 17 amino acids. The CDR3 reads CATRVGTAISDFTEAFF. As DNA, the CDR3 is TGTGCCACCAGGGTCGGGACCGCCATATCTGATTTCACTGAAGCTTTCTTT.

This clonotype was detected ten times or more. DNA for the CDR3: TGTGCCACCGCCGGGACAGGGGGCCACGAGCAGTACTTC. It specifies CATAGTGGHEQYF. V is TRBV24-1 and J is TRBJ2-7; TRBD1 aligns across 12 bases. Looked up from germline, CDR1 is KGHDR and CDR2 is SFDVKD. This CDR3 is 13 amino acids long. Trimming took 9 bases from V and 5 from J; bases not matched to a gene: 4.

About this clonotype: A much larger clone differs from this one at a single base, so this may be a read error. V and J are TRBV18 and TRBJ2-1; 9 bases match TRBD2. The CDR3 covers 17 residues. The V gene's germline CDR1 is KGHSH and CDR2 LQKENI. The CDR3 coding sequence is TGTGCCAGCTCACCACCGGGGGGGACTAGCTCCCACAATGAGCAGTTCTTC. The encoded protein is CASSPPGGTSSHNEQFF.

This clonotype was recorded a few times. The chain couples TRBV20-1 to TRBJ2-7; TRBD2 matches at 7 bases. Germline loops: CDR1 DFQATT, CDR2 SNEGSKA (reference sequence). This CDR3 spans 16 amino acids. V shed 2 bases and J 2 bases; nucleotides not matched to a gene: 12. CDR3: CSARLRGRGRTYEQYF. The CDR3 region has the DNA TGCAGTGCTAGACTTCGAGGGCGCGGGAGAACCTACGAGCAGTACTTC.

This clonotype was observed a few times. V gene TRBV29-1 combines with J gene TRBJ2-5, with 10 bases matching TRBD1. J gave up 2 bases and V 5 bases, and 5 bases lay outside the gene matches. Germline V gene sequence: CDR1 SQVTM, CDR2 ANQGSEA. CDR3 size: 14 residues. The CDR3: CSVRWDRGQETQYF. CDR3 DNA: TGCAGCGTTAGATGGGACAGGGGTCAAGAGACCCAGTACTTC.

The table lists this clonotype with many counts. CDR3 region: CASAQWDTQETQYF. The CDR3, as DNA: TGTGCCTCCGCCCAATGGGACACCCAAGAGACCCAGTACTTC. The chain is built from TRBV27 and TRBJ2-5; weak D call: TRBD1 (6 bases). Germline values: CDR1 MNHEY, CDR2 SMNVEV (reference sequence). Trimming took 11 bases from V and 1 from J, leaving 17 bases between them. The CDR3 runs 14 residues.

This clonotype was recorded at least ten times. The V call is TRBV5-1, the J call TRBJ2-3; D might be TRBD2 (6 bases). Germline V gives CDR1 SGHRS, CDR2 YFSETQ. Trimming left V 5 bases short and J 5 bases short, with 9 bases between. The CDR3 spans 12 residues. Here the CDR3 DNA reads TGCGCCAGCAGGATCGGGGGAGATACGCAGTATTTT. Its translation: CASRIGGDTQYF.

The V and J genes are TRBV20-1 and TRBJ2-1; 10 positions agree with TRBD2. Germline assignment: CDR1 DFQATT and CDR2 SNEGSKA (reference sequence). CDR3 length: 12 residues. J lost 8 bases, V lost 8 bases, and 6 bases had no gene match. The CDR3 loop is CSCLAGVYEQFF. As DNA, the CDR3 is TGCAGTTGTCTAGCGGGAGTCTATGAGCAGTTCTTC.

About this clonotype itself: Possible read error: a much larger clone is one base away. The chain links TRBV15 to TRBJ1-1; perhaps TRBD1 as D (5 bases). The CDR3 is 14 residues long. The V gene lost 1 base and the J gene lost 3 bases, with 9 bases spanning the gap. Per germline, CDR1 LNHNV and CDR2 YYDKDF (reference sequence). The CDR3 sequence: CATSRAGGDTEAFF. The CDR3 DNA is TGTGCCACCAGCAGAGCCGGGGGGGACACTGAAGCTTTCTTT.

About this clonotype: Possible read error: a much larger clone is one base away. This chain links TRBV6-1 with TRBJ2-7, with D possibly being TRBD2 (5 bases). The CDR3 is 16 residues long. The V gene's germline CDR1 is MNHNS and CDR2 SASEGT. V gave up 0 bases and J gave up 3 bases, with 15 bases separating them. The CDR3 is CASSEALAYRDYEQYF. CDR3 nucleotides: TGTGCCAGCAGTGAAGCGCTCGCCTATCGGGACTACGAGCAGTACTTC.

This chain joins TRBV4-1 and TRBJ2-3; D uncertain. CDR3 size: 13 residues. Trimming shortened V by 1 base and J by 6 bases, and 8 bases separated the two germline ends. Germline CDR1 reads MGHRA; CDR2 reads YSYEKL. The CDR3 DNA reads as TGCGCCAGCAGCCAAGGTTCGGCGGATACGCAGTATTTT. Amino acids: CASSQGSADTQYF.

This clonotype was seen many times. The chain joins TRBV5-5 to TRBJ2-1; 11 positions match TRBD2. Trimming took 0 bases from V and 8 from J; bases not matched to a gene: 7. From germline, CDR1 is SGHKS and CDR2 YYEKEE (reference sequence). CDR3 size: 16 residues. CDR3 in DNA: TGTGCCAGCAGCTTGGTTGGTAGCGGGAGGGCCGATGAGCAGTTCTTC. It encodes CASSLVGSGRADEQFF.

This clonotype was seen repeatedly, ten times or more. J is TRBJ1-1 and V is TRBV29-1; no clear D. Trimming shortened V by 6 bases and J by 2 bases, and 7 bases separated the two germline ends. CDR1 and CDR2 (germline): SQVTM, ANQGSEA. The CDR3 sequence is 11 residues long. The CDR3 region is CSVHQNTEAFF. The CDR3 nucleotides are TGCAGCGTCCACCAAAACACTGAAGCTTTCTTT.

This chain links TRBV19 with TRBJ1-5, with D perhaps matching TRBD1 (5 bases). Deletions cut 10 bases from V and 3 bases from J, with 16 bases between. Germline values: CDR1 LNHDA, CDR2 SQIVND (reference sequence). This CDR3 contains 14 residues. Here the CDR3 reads CATKTAEPNQPQHF. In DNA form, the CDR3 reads TGTGCCACCAAGACAGCGGAACCCAATCAGCCCCAGCATTTT.